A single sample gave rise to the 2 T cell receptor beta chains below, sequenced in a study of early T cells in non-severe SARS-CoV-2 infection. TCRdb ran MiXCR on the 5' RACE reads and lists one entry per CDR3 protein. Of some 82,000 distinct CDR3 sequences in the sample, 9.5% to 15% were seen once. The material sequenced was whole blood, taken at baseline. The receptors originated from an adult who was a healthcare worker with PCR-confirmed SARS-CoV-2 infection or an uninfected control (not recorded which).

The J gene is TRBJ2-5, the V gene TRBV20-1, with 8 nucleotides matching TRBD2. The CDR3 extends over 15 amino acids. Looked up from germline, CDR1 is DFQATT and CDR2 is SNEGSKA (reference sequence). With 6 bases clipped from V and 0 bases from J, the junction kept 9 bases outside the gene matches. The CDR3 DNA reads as TGCAGTGCACCGGCGGGAGGACGGTACCAAGAGACCCAGTACTTC. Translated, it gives CSAPAGGRYQETQYF.

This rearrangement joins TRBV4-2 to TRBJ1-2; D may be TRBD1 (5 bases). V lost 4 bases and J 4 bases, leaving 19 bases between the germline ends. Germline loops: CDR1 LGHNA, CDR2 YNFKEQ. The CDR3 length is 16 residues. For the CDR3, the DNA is TGTGCCAGCAGCCCCGGACCTATCCCGGGGGGCTATGGCTACACCTTC. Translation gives CASSPGPIPGGYGYTF.